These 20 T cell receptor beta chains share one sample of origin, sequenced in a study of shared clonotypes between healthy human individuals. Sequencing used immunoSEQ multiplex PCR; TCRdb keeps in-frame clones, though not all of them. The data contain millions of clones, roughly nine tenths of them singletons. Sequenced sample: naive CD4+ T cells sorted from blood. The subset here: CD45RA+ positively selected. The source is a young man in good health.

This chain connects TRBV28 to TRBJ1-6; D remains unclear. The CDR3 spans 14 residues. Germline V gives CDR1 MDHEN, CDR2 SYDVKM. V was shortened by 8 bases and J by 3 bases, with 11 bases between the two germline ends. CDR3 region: CASGRVLYNSPLHF. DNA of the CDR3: TGTGCCAGCGGGAGGGTACTCTATAATTCACCCCTCCACTTT.

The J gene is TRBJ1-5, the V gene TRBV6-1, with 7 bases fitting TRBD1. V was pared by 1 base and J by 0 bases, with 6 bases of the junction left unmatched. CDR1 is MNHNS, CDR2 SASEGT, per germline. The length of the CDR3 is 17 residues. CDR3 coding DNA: TGTGCCAGCAGTGAAGGGGACAGCAATTATAGCAATCAGCCCCAGCATTTT. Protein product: CASSEGDSNYSNQPQHF.

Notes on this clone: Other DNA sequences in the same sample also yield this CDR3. Here the CDR3 reads CASSVDPGNYGYTF. CDR3 nucleotide sequence: TGTGCCAGCAGCGTAGATCCGGGGAACTATGGCTACACCTTC. This chain joins TRBV9 and TRBJ1-2, with D hard to call. This CDR3 region has 14 residues. Germline V lookup: CDR1 SGDLS, CDR2 YYNGEE. V was shortened by 0 bases and J by 2 bases, with 8 bases between the two germline ends.

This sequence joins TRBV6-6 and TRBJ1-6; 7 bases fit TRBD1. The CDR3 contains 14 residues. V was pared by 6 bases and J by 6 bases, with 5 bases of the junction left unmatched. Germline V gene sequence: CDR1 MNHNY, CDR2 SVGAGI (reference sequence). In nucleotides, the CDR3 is TGTGCCAGCAGAGTAGACAGGGTTAATTCACCCCTCCACTTT. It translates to CASRVDRVNSPLHF.

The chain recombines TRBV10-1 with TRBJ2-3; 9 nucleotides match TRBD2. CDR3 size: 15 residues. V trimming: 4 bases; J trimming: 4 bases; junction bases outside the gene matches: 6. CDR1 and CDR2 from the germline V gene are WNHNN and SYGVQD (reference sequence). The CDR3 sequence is CASSVGGRGADTQYF. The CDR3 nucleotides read TGCGCCAGCAGTGTTGGCGGGAGGGGGGCAGATACGCAGTATTTT.

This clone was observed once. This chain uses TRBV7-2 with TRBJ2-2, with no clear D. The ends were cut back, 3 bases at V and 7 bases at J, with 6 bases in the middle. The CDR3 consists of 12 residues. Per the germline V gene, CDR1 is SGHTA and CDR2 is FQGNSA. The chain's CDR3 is CASSFKGGELFF. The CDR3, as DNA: TGTGCCAGCAGCTTCAAGGGCGGGGAGCTGTTTTTT.

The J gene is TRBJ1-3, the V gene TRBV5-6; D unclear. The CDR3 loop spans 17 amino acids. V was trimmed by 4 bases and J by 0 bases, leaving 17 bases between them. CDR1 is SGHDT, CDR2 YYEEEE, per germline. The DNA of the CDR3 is TGTGCCAGCAGCGCGGAGGTAGGACCGAGCTCTGGAAACACCATATATTTT. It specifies CASSAEVGPSSGNTIYF.

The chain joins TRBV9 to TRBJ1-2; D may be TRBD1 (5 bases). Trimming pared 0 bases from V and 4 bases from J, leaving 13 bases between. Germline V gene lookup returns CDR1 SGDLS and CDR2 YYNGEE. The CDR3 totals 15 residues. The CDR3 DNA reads TGTGCCAGCAGCGTAGGGAGCCAGGGAGGCTATGGCTACACCTTC. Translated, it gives CASSVGSQGGYGYTF. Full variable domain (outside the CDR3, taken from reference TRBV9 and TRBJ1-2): DSGVTQTPKHLITATGQRVTLRCSPRSGDLSVYWYQQSLDQGLQFLIQYYNGEERAKGNILERFSAQQFPDLHSELNLSSLELGDSALYFCASSVGSQGGYGYTFGSGTRLTVV.

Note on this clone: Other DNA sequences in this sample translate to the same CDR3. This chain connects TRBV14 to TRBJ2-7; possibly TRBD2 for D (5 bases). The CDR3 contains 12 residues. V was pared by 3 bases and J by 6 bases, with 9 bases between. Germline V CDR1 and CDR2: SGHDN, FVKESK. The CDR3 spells CASSQDSGEQYF. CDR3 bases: TGTGCCAGCAGCCAGGACTCCGGCGAGCAGTACTTC.

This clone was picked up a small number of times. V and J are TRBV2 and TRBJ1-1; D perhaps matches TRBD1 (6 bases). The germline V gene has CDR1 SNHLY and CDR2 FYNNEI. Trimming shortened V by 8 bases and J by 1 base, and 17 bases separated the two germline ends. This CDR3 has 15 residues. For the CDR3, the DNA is TGTGCCAGCCGAACAATGGCGGGGGCGAACACTGAAGCTTTCTTT. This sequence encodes CASRTMAGANTEAFF. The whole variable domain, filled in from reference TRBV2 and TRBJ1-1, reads EPEVTQTPSHQVTQMGQEVILRCVPISNHLYFYWYRQILGQKVEFLVSFYNNEISEKSEIFDDQFSVERPDGSNFTLKIRSTKLEDSAMYFCASRTMAGANTEAFFGQGTRLTVV.

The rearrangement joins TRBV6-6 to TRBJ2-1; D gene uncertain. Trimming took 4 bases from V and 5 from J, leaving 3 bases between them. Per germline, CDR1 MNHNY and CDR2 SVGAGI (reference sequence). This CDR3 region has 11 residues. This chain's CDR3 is CASSLNNEQFF. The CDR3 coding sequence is TGTGCCAGCAGTTTGAACAATGAGCAGTTCTTC.

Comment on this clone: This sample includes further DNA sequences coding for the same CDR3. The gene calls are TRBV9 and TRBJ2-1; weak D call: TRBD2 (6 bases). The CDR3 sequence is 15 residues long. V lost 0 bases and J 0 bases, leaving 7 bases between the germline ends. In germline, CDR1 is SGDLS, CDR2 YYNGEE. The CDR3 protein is CASSVGTISYNEQFF. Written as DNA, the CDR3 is TGTGCCAGCAGCGTAGGGACTATCTCCTACAATGAGCAGTTCTTC.

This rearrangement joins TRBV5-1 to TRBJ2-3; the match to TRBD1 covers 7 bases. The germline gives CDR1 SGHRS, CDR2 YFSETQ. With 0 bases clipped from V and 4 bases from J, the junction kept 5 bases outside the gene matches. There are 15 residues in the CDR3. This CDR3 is CASSLGPQGSDTQYF. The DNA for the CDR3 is TGCGCCAGCAGCTTGGGGCCACAGGGGTCAGATACGCAGTATTTT.

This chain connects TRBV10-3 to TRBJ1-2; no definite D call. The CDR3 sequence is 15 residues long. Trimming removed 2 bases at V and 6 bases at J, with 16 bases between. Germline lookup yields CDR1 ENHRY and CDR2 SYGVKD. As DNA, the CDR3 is TGTGCCATCAGTGAGCGGTCATCTGGGAGAGATGGCTACACCTTC. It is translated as CAISERSSGRDGYTF.

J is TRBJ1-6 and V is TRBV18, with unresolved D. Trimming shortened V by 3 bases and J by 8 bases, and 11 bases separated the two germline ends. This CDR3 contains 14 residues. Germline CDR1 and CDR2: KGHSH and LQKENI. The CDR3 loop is CASSPSSWDSPLHF. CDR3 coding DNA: TGTGCCAGCTCACCTAGCTCGTGGGATTCACCCCTCCACTTT.

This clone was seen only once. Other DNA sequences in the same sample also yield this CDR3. The CDR3 sequence is CASSRSNTGELFF. CDR3 nucleotides: TGTGCCAGTAGTAGGAGCAACACCGGGGAGCTGTTTTTT. V gene TRBV19 combines with J gene TRBJ2-2; no reliable D call. CDR3 length: 13 amino acids. Germline-derived CDR1 and CDR2 are LNHDA and SQIVND (reference sequence). V dropped 4 bases and J dropped 2 bases, with 5 bases sitting between them. Variable domain in full (rest from reference TRBV19 and TRBJ2-2): DGGITQSPKYLFRKEGQNVTLSCEQNLNHDAMYWYRQDPGQGLRLIYYSQIVNDFQKGDIAEGYSVSREKKESFPLTVTSAQKNPTAFYLCASSRSNTGELFFGEGSRLTVL.

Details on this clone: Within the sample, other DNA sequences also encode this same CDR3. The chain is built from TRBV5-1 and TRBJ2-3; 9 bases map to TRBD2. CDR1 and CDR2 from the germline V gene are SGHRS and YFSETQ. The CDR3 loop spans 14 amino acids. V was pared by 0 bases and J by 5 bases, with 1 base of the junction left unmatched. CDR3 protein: CASSLELAGDTQYF. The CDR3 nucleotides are TGCGCCAGCAGCTTGGAACTAGCGGGAGATACGCAGTATTTT. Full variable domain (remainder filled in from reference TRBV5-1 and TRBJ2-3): KAGVTQTPRYLIKTRGQQVTLSCSPISGHRSVSWYQQTPGQGLQFLFEYFSETQRNKGNFPGRFSGRQFSNSRSEMNVSTLELGDSALYLCASSLELAGDTQYFGPGTRLTVL.

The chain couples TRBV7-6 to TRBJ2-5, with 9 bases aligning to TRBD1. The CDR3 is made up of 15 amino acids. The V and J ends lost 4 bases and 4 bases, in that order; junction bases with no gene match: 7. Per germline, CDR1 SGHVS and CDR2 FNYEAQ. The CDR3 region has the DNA TGTGCCAGCAGCTCATGGACAGGGGAAGGAGAGACCCAGTACTTC. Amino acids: CASSSWTGEGETQYF. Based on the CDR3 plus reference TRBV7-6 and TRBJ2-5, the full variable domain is GAGVSQSPRYKVTKRGQDVALRCDPISGHVSLYWYRQALGQGPEFLTYFNYEAQQDKSGLPNDRFSAERPEGSISTLTIQRTEQRDSAMYRCASSSWTGEGETQYFGPGTRLLVL.

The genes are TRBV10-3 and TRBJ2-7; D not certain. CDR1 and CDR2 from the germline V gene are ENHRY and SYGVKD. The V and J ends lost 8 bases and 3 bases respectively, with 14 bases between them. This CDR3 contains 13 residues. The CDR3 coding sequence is TGTGCCATCGGTTGGTCAGGCGGCTACGAGCAGTACTTC. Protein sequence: CAIGWSGGYEQYF.

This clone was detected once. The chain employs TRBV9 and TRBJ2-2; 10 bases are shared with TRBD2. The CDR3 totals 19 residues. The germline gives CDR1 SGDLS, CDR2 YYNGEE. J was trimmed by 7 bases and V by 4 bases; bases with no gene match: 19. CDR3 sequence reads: CASSTRQGAGLATDGELFF. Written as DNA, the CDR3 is TGTGCCAGCAGCACGCGACAGGGTGCGGGACTAGCGACCGACGGGGAGCTGTTTTTT.